This T cell receptor (beta chain) was profiled in a study of T cell changes during pregnancy in multiple sclerosis. The CDR3 is 15 amino acids. Germline values: CDR1 SGHTA, CDR2 FQGNSA. V was pared by 3 bases and J by 2 bases, with 13 bases between. The repertoire was sequenced with immunoSEQ multiplex PCR; TCRdb's copy has only in-frame clones and lacks some. The repertoire includes fewer than 50,000 clones, 94% of them detected once, and around 0.34% sits in the top ten. The sample was CD4+ T cells from peripheral blood mononuclear cells, taken in the third trimester of pregnancy. This sequence was found in a female donor with multiple sclerosis, enrolled in a pregnancy study. V and J are TRBV7-2 and TRBJ1-2; possibly TRBD1 for D (6 bases). This chain's CDR3 is CASSLQTGTNYGYTF. As DNA, the CDR3 is TGTGCCAGCAGCTTGCAGACAGGAACAAACTATGGCTACACCTTC.